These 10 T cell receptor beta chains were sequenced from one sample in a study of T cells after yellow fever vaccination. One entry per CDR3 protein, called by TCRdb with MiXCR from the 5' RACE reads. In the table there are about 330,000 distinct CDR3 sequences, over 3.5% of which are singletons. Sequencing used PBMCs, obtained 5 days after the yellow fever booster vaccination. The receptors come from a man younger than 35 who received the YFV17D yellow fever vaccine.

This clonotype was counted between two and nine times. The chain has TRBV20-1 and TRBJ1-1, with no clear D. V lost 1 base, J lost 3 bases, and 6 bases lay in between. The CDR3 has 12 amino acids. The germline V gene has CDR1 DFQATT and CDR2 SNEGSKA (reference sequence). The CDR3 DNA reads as TGCAGTGCTAGAGCCCAGCACACTGAAGCTTTCTTT. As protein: CSARAQHTEAFF.

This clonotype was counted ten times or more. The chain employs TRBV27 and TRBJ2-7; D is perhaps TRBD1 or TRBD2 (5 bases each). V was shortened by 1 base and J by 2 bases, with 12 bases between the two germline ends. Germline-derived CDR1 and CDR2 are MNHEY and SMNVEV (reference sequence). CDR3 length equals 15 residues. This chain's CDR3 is CASSLYGTGTYEQYF. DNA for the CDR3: TGTGCCAGCAGTTTATATGGGACCGGCACCTACGAGCAGTACTTC.

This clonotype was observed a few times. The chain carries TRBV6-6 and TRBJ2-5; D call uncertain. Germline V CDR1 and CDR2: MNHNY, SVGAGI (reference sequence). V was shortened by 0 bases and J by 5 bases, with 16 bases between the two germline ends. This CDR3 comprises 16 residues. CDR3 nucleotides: TGTGCCAGCAGTTACTCGAATCCGAGCATGGGCGAGACCCAGTACTTC. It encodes CASSYSNPSMGETQYF.

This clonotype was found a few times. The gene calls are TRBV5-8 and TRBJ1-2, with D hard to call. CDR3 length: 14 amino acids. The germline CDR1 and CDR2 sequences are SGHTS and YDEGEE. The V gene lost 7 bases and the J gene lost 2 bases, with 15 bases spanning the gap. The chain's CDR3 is CASEPRTANYGYTF. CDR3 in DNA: TGTGCCAGCGAACCCCGGACGGCCAACTATGGCTACACCTTC.

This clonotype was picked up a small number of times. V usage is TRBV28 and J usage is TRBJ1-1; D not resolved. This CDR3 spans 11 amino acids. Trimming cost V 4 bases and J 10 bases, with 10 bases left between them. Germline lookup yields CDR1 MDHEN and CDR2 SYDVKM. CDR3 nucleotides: TGTGCCAGCAGTTCCTCTCTGGGAGCTTTCTTT. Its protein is CASSSSLGAFF.

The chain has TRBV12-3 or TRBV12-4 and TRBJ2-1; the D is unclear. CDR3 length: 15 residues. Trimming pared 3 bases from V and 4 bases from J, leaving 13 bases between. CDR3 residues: CASSLRNIGYNEQFF. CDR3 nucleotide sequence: TGTGCCAGCAGTTTGAGAAACATTGGATACAATGAGCAGTTCTTC.

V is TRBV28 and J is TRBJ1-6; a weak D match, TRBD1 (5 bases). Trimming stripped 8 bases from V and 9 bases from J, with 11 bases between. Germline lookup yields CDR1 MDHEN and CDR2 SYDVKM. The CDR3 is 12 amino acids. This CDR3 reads CASALQGSPLHF. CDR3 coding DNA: TGTGCCAGCGCTCTCCAGGGTTCACCCCTCCACTTT.

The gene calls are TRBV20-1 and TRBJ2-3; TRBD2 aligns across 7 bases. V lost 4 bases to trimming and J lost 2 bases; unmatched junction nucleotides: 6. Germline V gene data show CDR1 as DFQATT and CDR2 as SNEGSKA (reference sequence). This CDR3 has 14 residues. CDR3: CSAKERGLTDTQYF. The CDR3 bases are TGCAGTGCTAAGGAGCGGGGCCTCACAGATACGCAGTATTTT.

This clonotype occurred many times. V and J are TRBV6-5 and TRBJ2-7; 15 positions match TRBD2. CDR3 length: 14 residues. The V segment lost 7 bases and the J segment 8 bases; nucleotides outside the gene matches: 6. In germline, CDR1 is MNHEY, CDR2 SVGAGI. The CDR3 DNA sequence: TGTGCCAGCAAGTACGGGACTAGCGGGGGGAAGCAGTACTTC. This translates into CASKYGTSGGKQYF.

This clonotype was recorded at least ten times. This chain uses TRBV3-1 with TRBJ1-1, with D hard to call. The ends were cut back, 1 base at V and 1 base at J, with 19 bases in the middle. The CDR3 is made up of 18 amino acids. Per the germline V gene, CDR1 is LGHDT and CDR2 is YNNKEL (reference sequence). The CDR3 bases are TGTGCCAGCAGCCAAGTTTTTAAGGTGACCGGACCGAACACTGAAGCTTTCTTT. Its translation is CASSQVFKVTGPNTEAFF.